This TCR beta chain is drawn from a study of OX40 agonist ivuxolimab in advanced cancers. Looking at the study overall: Patients received the agonistic anti-OX40 (CD134) antibody ivuxolimab.

This clone was counted once. The V end was cut by 4 bases, the J end by 4 bases, with 22 bases between. Germline-derived CDR1 and CDR2 are SGHTA and FQGNSA. CDR3 size: 17 residues. Sequencing was performed with immunoSEQ multiplex PCR; in TCRdb, only in-frame clones are kept and a portion is missing. The table has roughly 45,000 clones, roughly 86% seen once; the top ten hold 1.9%. The input for sequencing was CD4+ or CD8+ T cells sorted from blood, taken in a trial of the OX40 agonist ivuxolimab. This chain uses TRBV7-2 with TRBJ1-1, with D perhaps matching TRBD1 (5 bases). The TCR was taken from an adult with an advanced solid tumor such as melanoma, head and neck, liver or kidney cancer. The DNA of the CDR3 is TGTGCCAGCAGCTCCCTGTCTGAGGGGCGGGGGGGCACTGAAGCTTTCTTT. It codes for CASSSLSEGRGGTEAFF.